Each of the 29 T cell receptor beta chains below was sequenced from the same sample in a study of T cells and Merkel cell carcinoma outcomes. The table came from immunoSEQ multiplex PCR; TCRdb's copy has only in-frame clones and leaves some out. The profile covers some 4,200 clones, with 80% to 95% appearing a single time and 1.7% taken by the ten largest. Source material: tumor tissue from Merkel cell carcinoma. Source of these receptors: a human donor with Merkel cell carcinoma.

The V call is TRBV29-1, the J call TRBJ1-1; D is uncertain. Trimming shortened V by 6 bases and J by 3 bases, and 5 bases separated the two germline ends. The CDR3 totals 10 residues. Germline V lookup: CDR1 SQVTM, CDR2 ANQGSEA. CDR3 DNA sequence: TGCAGCGTCCGGGACACTGAAGCTTTCTTT. Its translation is CSVRDTEAFF.

This clone was detected only once. CDR3 nucleotides: TGCGCCAGCAGTGAGGGACAGGGATACACAGATACGCAGTATTTT. Its translation: CASSEGQGYTDTQYF. The chain recombines TRBV10-2 with TRBJ2-3, with TRBD1 matching over 8 bases. This CDR3 is 15 amino acids long. In germline, CDR1 is WSHSY, CDR2 SAAADI. V trimming: 2 bases; J trimming: 2 bases; junction bases outside the gene matches: 3.

For the CDR3, the DNA is TGTGCCAGCAGCATACAGGGGTTTGGTGGAAACACCATATATTTT. This gives the protein CASSIQGFGGNTIYF. The chain carries TRBV7-2 and TRBJ1-3, with TRBD1 matching over 7 bases. With 5 bases clipped from V and 3 bases from J, the junction kept 7 bases outside the gene matches. CDR1 and CDR2 from the germline V gene are SGHTA and FQGNSA. This CDR3 region has 15 residues. Using reference TRBV7-2 and TRBJ1-3 for the parts outside the CDR3, the full variable domain is GAGVSQSPSNKVTEKGKDVELRCDPISGHTALYWYRQSLGQGLEFLIYFQGNSAPDKSGLPSDRFSAERTGGSVSTLTIQRTQQEDSAVYLCASSIQGFGGNTIYFGEGSWLTVV.

This clone was found a few times. The rearrangement uses TRBV7-9 and TRBJ1-6, with unresolved D. The V end was cut by 5 bases, the J end by 7 bases, with 6 bases between. The CDR3 consists of 12 residues. CDR1 is SEHNR and CDR2 is FQNEAQ in the germline V gene (reference sequence). The DNA for the CDR3 is TGTGCCAGCAGCCAAGAGAATTCACCCCTCCACTTT. Its protein product is CASSQENSPLHF.

The chain links TRBV4-3 to TRBJ1-4; D unresolved. The CDR3 consists of 14 residues. Germline CDR1 is LGHNA and CDR2 is YSLEER. V lost 5 bases and J lost 8, with 15 bases in between. The CDR3 region is CASSDTGNREKLFF. CDR3 in DNA: TGCGCCAGCAGCGACACTGGTAACCGAGAAAAACTGTTTTTT.

The gene calls are TRBV9 and TRBJ2-1; 7 bases are shared with TRBD2. Germline V gives CDR1 SGDLS, CDR2 YYNGEE. CDR3 length: 15 amino acids. J was trimmed by 5 bases and V by 0 bases; bases with no gene match: 5. The CDR3 protein is CASSVVSGFNNEQFF. The CDR3 coding sequence is TGTGCCAGCAGCGTAGTTAGCGGGTTTAACAATGAGCAGTTCTTC.

This chain links TRBV5-1 with TRBJ1-1; D unclear. The CDR3 totals 14 residues. Trimming pared 0 bases from V and 1 base from J, leaving 7 bases between. Per germline, CDR1 SGHRS and CDR2 YFSETQ. The CDR3 nucleotides are TGCGCCAGCAGCTTGGTCGATCAGAACACTGAAGCTTTCTTT. The encoded protein is CASSLVDQNTEAFF.

The chain is built from TRBV27 and TRBJ1-5; D possibly corresponds to TRBD1 (6 bases). V lost 10 bases, J lost 2 bases, and 18 bases lay in between. Germline loops: CDR1 MNHEY, CDR2 SMNVEV (reference sequence). This CDR3 is built from 15 residues. The chain's CDR3 is CATQGLGEGNQPQHF. CDR3 DNA: TGTGCCACCCAGGGGCTTGGGGAAGGCAATCAGCCCCAGCATTTT.

The rearrangement uses TRBV5-1 and TRBJ2-7; D tentatively reads TRBD1 or TRBD2 (5 bases each). V lost 0 bases and J 0 bases, leaving 10 bases between the germline ends. CDR3 size: 15 residues. The germline V gene has CDR1 SGHRS and CDR2 YFSETQ. The CDR3 DNA sequence: TGCGCCAGCAGCTTGGGAGGGGTGGCCTCCTACGAGCAGTACTTC. Encoded protein: CASSLGGVASYEQYF.

V usage is TRBV19 and J usage is TRBJ1-5; 8 bases map to TRBD1. The CDR3 runs 14 residues. Germline V gives CDR1 LNHDA, CDR2 SQIVND (reference sequence). The V gene end was trimmed by 4 bases and the J gene end by 7 bases; junction bases not matched to a gene: 6. The CDR3 DNA sequence: TGTGCCAGTAGTAAACCGACAGGGGAGCAGCCCCAGCATTTT. Protein: CASSKPTGEQPQHF.

The chain carries TRBV25-1 and TRBJ2-7, with D perhaps TRBD2 (6 bases). The CDR3 contains 13 residues. The V gene's germline CDR1 is MGHDK and CDR2 SYGVNS. The ends were cut back, 6 bases at V and 9 bases at J, with 18 bases in the middle. CDR3 amino acids: CASSRQGRGMQYF. The CDR3 nucleotides are TGTGCCAGCAGCCGCCAAGGTCGGGGGATGCAGTACTTC.

V gene TRBV2 combines with J gene TRBJ1-5; D possibly corresponds to TRBD1 (5 bases). Trimming cost V 5 bases and J 8 bases, with 13 bases left between them. This CDR3 spans 13 amino acids. CDR1 is SNHLY, CDR2 FYNNEI, per germline. CDR3 nucleotides: TGTGCCAGCAGTCCGGGACTCAGGGAGCCCCAGCATTTT. Its translation: CASSPGLREPQHF.

V gene TRBV6-1 combines with J gene TRBJ1-1, with a tentative D call TRBD1 (6 bases). The germline V gene has CDR1 MNHNS and CDR2 SASEGT. The CDR3 is 13 residues long. Trimming cost V 6 bases and J 5 bases, with 13 bases left between them. Here the CDR3 reads CASRLDRLTEAFF. DNA of the CDR3: TGTGCCAGCAGACTTGACAGGTTGACTGAAGCTTTCTTT.

The CDR3 sequence is CASSGGTGGTDTQYF. The CDR3 DNA sequence: TGTGCCAGCAGTGGCGGGACAGGGGGCACAGATACGCAGTATTTT. The chain is built from TRBV6-5 and TRBJ2-3; 10 positions match TRBD1. Germline lookup yields CDR1 MNHEY and CDR2 SVGAGI. This CDR3 contains 15 residues. Trimming took 5 bases from V and 1 from J; bases not matched to a gene: 3.

This rearrangement joins TRBV7-6 to TRBJ2-3, with D tentatively TRBD1 or TRBD2 (5 bases each). Germline CDR1 is SGHVS and CDR2 is FNYEAQ. V was pared by 7 bases and J by 5 bases, with 19 bases between. The CDR3 length is 15 residues. CDR3 amino acids: CASTQGGGFRDTQYF. CDR3 nucleotide sequence: TGTGCCAGCACGCAGGGTGGGGGATTTAGAGATACGCAGTATTTT.

The V call is TRBV7-2, the J call TRBJ1-2; D remains unclear. CDR1 SGHTA and CDR2 FQGNSA come from the germline V gene. Trimming stripped 3 bases from V and 4 bases from J, with 9 bases between. The length of the CDR3 is 13 residues. CDR3 amino acids: CASSFPGSYGYTF. CDR3 nucleotides: TGTGCCAGCAGCTTCCCGGGGAGCTATGGCTACACCTTC. The complete variable domain, with remaining parts taken from reference TRBV7-2 and TRBJ1-2, reads GAGVSQSPSNKVTEKGKDVELRCDPISGHTALYWYRQSLGQGLEFLIYFQGNSAPDKSGLPSDRFSAERTGGSVSTLTIQRTQQEDSAVYLCASSFPGSYGYTFGSGTRLTVV.

This clone was observed a handful of times. The chain is built from TRBV29-1 and TRBJ1-1; no reliable D call. Trimming shortened V by 6 bases and J by 8 bases, and 10 bases separated the two germline ends. In germline, CDR1 is SQVTM, CDR2 ANQGSEA. The CDR3 spans 10 residues. The CDR3 here is CSVLVKEAFF. The CDR3 nucleotides read TGCAGCGTGCTGGTCAAAGAAGCTTTCTTT.

The chain uses TRBV4-3 and TRBJ1-4; maybe TRBD1 (6 bases). Germline loops: CDR1 LGHNA, CDR2 YSLEER. CDR3 length: 16 residues. V was pared by 1 base and J by 8 bases, with 17 bases between. The DNA for the CDR3 is TGCGCCAGCAGCCAAGGGTCTGGGCAGAGGGGGGAAAAACTGTTTTTT. Protein product: CASSQGSGQRGEKLFF.

This chain's CDR3 is CASSEGQGGNTIYF. Written as DNA, the CDR3 is TGTGCCAGCAGCGAAGGACAGGGTGGAAACACCATATATTTT. The rearrangement links TRBV9 to TRBJ1-3; 8 nucleotides agree with TRBD1. V was pared by 3 bases and J by 3 bases, with 2 bases of the junction left unmatched. This CDR3 comprises 14 residues. CDR1 is SGDLS, CDR2 YYNGEE, per germline.

The rearrangement uses TRBV7-2 and TRBJ2-7, with D possibly matching TRBD1 (7 bases). The CDR3 totals 14 residues. V was clipped by 5 bases and J by 1 base, with 12 bases between them. CDR1 and CDR2 (germline): SGHTA, FQGNSA. The CDR3 DNA sequence: TGTGCCAGCAGCCTGGGGGGACAGTCCTACGAGCAGTACTTC. Translation gives CASSLGGQSYEQYF.

Worth noting for this clone: The junction shows a germline mismatch at one end, possibly a read error. The gene calls are TRBV12-5 and TRBJ2-7; 7 bases line up with TRBD1. Germline CDR1 LGHNT, CDR2 FRNRAP. The CDR3 contains 17 residues. The CDR3 here is CASGSVLWDSFSHEQYF. For the CDR3, the DNA is TGTGCTAGTGGTTCCGTACTTTGGGACAGTTTCTCCCACGAGCAGTACTTC. The full variable domain, completed using reference TRBV12-5 and TRBJ2-7, is DARVTQTPRHKVTEMGQEVTMRCQPILGHNTVFWYRQTMMQGLELLAYFRNRAPLDDSGMPKDRFSAEMPDATLATLKIQPSEPRDSAVYFCASGSVLWDSFSHEQYFGPGTRLTVT.

The V gene is TRBV10-3, the J gene TRBJ2-3; TRBD2 agrees at 11 bases. Germline V CDR1 and CDR2: ENHRY, SYGVKD. V dropped 3 bases and J dropped 6; count of bases not matched to a gene: 2. The CDR3 has 14 residues. The CDR3 reads CAISDVAGGDTQYF. The CDR3 coding sequence is TGTGCCATCAGTGATGTAGCGGGAGGGGATACGCAGTATTTT.

Only a few counts were recorded for this clone. The chain employs TRBV5-1 and TRBJ2-7; 9 nucleotides line up with TRBD2. Germline assignment: CDR1 SGHRS and CDR2 YFSETQ. This CDR3 comprises 14 residues. Germline trimming cut 6 bases from V and 6 bases from J; bases unmatched to any gene: 10. The CDR3: CASTGTSRDGEQYF. The CDR3 region has the DNA TGCGCCAGCACCGGGACTAGCCGCGATGGCGAGCAGTACTTC.

This chain connects TRBV28 to TRBJ1-2; perhaps TRBD1 as D (6 bases). Germline CDR1 MDHEN, CDR2 SYDVKM. The V end was cut by 5 bases, the J end by 5 bases, with 15 bases between. The CDR3 consists of 14 residues. Here the CDR3 DNA reads TGTGCCAGCAGTCTCGACAGGTTCTGGTATGGCTACACCTTC. Protein product: CASSLDRFWYGYTF.

The J gene is TRBJ2-1, the V gene TRBV19; a weak D match, TRBD1 (5 bases). From germline, CDR1 is LNHDA and CDR2 SQIVND (reference sequence). This CDR3 spans 16 amino acids. Trimming left V 6 bases short and J 4 bases short, with 19 bases between. The CDR3 DNA reads as TGTGCCAGTAGCACCCCCGGACAACCCAAATACAATGAGCAGTTCTTC. This codes for CASSTPGQPKYNEQFF.

This clone has only a few counts. This chain uses TRBV7-2 with TRBJ2-2; 7 nucleotides line up with TRBD2. Germline CDR1 SGHTA, CDR2 FQGNSA. The trim removed 5 bases at V and 1 base at J, leaving 7 bases unmatched. The CDR3 is made up of 16 amino acids. CDR3: CASSAISGLNTGELFF. The CDR3 nucleotides read TGTGCCAGCAGCGCTATTAGCGGGTTGAACACCGGGGAGCTGTTTTTT.

The chain recombines TRBV29-1 with TRBJ2-7; tentatively, D is TRBD1 (5 bases). V was clipped by 7 bases and J by 1 base, with 14 bases between them. The CDR3 is 13 amino acids. Per the germline V gene, CDR1 is SQVTM and CDR2 is ANQGSEA. CDR3 loop: CSAAWGRSYEQYF. CDR3 coding DNA: TGCAGCGCAGCCTGGGGCAGATCCTACGAGCAGTACTTC.

The chain recombines TRBV5-6 with TRBJ1-1, with a weak D call TRBD1 (6 bases). V was trimmed by 4 bases and J by 1 base, leaving 23 bases between them. The CDR3 covers 18 residues. Germline loops: CDR1 SGHDT, CDR2 YYEEEE. This CDR3 reads CASSPGGGRPLRNTEAFF. DNA of the CDR3: TGTGCCAGCAGCCCGGGAGGGGGACGGCCTCTTAGGAACACTGAAGCTTTCTTT.

V is TRBV9 and J is TRBJ1-2; tentatively, D is TRBD1 (5 bases). The CDR3 is 13 residues long. Between the trimmed V and J ends, which lost 1 base and 6 bases, there was a span of 10 bases. Germline V CDR1 and CDR2: SGDLS, YYNGEE. CDR3 coding DNA: TGTGCCAGCAGCGTAATGGGGGTCGATGGCTACACCTTC. Its translation is CASSVMGVDGYTF. Complete variable domain (other parts from reference TRBV9 and TRBJ1-2): DSGVTQTPKHLITATGQRVTLRCSPRSGDLSVYWYQQSLDQGLQFLIQYYNGEERAKGNILERFSAQQFPDLHSELNLSSLELGDSALYFCASSVMGVDGYTFGSGTRLTVV.